Shown below are 20 T cell receptor beta chains from a single sample sequenced in a study of blood T cell repertoires in COVID-19. Some clones are missing from TCRdb's copy, which holds only in-frame ones; the method was immunoSEQ multiplex PCR. Here the sample spans 95,000 to 110,000 clones, approximately 90% being singletons. Material for sequencing was peripheral blood. The receptors were gathered from a woman in her twenties or thirties with acute or convalescent COVID-19.

V and J are TRBV9 and TRBJ2-2; weak D call: TRBD2 (5 bases). This CDR3 contains 13 residues. In germline, CDR1 is SGDLS, CDR2 YYNGEE. The V gene lost 2 bases and the J gene lost 11 bases, with 13 bases spanning the gap. Here the CDR3 DNA reads TGTGCCAGCAGCGTGGACTCTCTAGGAGAGCTGTTTTTT. It is translated as CASSVDSLGELFF.

The rearrangement joins TRBV28 to TRBJ1-1, with 8 bases lining up with TRBD1. V trimming: 2 bases; J trimming: 3 bases; junction bases outside the gene matches: 8. Germline CDR1 reads MDHEN; CDR2 reads SYDVKM. The CDR3 contains 16 residues. CDR3 region: CASSLGRGRMDTEAFF. As DNA, the CDR3 is TGTGCCAGCAGTTTAGGCAGGGGGCGGATGGACACTGAAGCTTTCTTT.

The gene calls are TRBV23-1 and TRBJ1-2, with 7 nucleotides matching TRBD1. TRBV23-1 is an ORF, and what it does is uncertain. The CDR3 is made up of 18 amino acids. The junction had 14 bases not matched to a gene; V was cut back by 0 bases and J by 4 bases. DNA for the CDR3: TGCGCCAGCAGTCAATCGCATAGGACAGGTCCACAACTCTATGGCTACACCTTC. Amino acid sequence: CASSQSHRTGPQLYGYTF.

This chain links TRBV9 with TRBJ1-1; 7 nucleotides match TRBD1. The length of the CDR3 is 14 residues. From germline, CDR1 is SGDLS and CDR2 YYNGEE. V was pared by 4 bases and J by 2 bases, with 5 bases of the junction left unmatched. For the CDR3, the DNA is TGTGCCAGCAGCCTAACAGGGGTAAACACTGAAGCTTTCTTT. Translation gives CASSLTGVNTEAFF.

This clone was picked up one time. The rearrangement links TRBV10-3 to TRBJ1-2; D is uncertain. This CDR3 is built from 15 residues. V gave up 0 bases and J gave up 3 bases, with 11 bases separating them. From germline, CDR1 is ENHRY and CDR2 SYGVKD. CDR3 DNA: TGTGCCATCAGTGAGTCGGCGGGTAACGACTATGGCTACACCTTC. This sequence encodes CAISESAGNDYGYTF.

This chain joins TRBV5-7 and TRBJ1-4; D is ambiguous. TRBV5-7 is labeled an ORF, and its function is uncertain. V lost 2 bases and J lost 8, with 4 bases in between. CDR3 length: 11 amino acids. CDR3 DNA: TGTGCCAGCAGCTTTAGAGAAAAACTGTTTTTT. It translates to CASSFREKLFF.

This chain links TRBV7-2 with TRBJ1-4, with 7 bases matching TRBD1. CDR1 and CDR2 from the germline V gene are SGHTA and FQGNSA. The CDR3 has 17 amino acids. The V segment lost 3 bases and the J segment 0 bases; nucleotides outside the gene matches: 7. The DNA for the CDR3 is TGTGCCAGCAGCTTGACAGGGTGGCAGGCAACTAATGAAAAACTGTTTTTT. It translates to CASSLTGWQATNEKLFF.

About this clone: The junction does not match germline at one end; this may be a read error. V is TRBV7-2 and J is TRBJ1-2; perhaps TRBD1 as D (6 bases). Germline loops: CDR1 SGHTA, CDR2 FQGNSA. The CDR3 spans 14 residues. This CDR3 is CASSLPIGGQPFAF. CDR3 DNA: TGTGCCAGCAGCTTACCAATTGGAGGACAGCCTTTCGCCTTC.

The chain uses TRBV6-2 or TRBV6-3 and TRBJ2-5; 7 bases map to TRBD1. This CDR3 contains 16 residues. Looked up from germline, CDR1 is MNHEY and CDR2 is SVGEGT. Losses at the gene ends were 5 bases for V and 2 bases for J; bases not matched to a gene: 11. This chain's CDR3 is CASSTRDRSFQETQYF. The CDR3 coding sequence is TGTGCCAGCAGTACCCGGGACAGATCGTTTCAAGAGACCCAGTACTTC.

This rearrangement joins TRBV11-2 to TRBJ2-1; 10 bases fit TRBD2. The germline V gene encodes CDR1 SGHAT and CDR2 FQNNGV. The J segment lost 4 bases and the V segment lost 5 bases, leaving 2 bases of the junction unmatched. CDR3 length: 14 residues. CDR3 amino acids: CASSLAGEYNEQFF. CDR3 sequence (DNA): TGTGCCAGCAGCCTAGCGGGGGAGTACAATGAGCAGTTCTTC.

The chain carries TRBV19 and TRBJ1-1; TRBD1 is a possible D gene (5 bases). Trimming removed 0 bases at V and 11 bases at J, with 13 bases between. CDR1 is LNHDA and CDR2 is SQIVND in the germline V gene (reference sequence). The CDR3 has 13 residues. CDR3 sequence: CASSIDRDGFAFF. As DNA, the CDR3 is TGTGCCAGTAGTATAGACAGGGATGGTTTTGCTTTCTTT.

The CDR3 reads CASSLGGSGKLFF. The CDR3 bases are TGTGCCAGCAGTTTGGGGGGGTCCGGAAAACTGTTTTTT. The chain couples TRBV12-3 or TRBV12-4 to TRBJ1-4, with D perhaps matching TRBD1 (5 bases). This CDR3 is built from 13 residues. Trimming pared 3 bases from V and 10 bases from J, leaving 12 bases between.

This clone was counted once. The CDR3 bases are TGTGCCAGCAGCTTAGCCCCAGCGGGAGATTTGGAGACCCAGTACTTC. Translated: CASSLAPAGDLETQYF. The V and J genes are TRBV7-6 and TRBJ2-5; TRBD2 matches 8 bases. J lost 5 bases, V lost 0 bases, and 8 bases had no gene match. The CDR3 consists of 16 residues. From germline, CDR1 is SGHVS and CDR2 FNYEAQ.

DNA for the CDR3: TGTGCCAGCAGCTTAGTAACGGGTCTTCTCAATGAGCAGTTCTTC. It yields the protein CASSLVTGLLNEQFF. V gene TRBV7-9 combines with J gene TRBJ2-1; no clear D. V lost 1 base and J 6 bases, leaving 13 bases between the germline ends. Germline lookup yields CDR1 SEHNR and CDR2 FQNEAQ (reference sequence). The CDR3 is 15 residues long.

CDR3 sequence (DNA): TGTGCCAGCAGCTTGGCTCTCAGCGAGCAGTACTTC. Its protein product is CASSLALSEQYF. The V call is TRBV5-5, the J call TRBJ2-7; D is unclear. V was cut by 0 bases and J by 6 bases, with 7 bases left in between. CDR3 length: 12 amino acids. Per the germline V gene, CDR1 is SGHKS and CDR2 is YYEKEE (reference sequence).

This chain uses TRBV12-5 with TRBJ1-2; 7 bases are shared with TRBD1. V shed 5 bases and J 3 bases; nucleotides not matched to a gene: 9. The CDR3 spans 15 residues. Germline V gene data show CDR1 as LGHNT and CDR2 as FRNRAP. This CDR3 is CASGGPDRTHYGYTF. Written as DNA, the CDR3 is TGTGCTAGTGGTGGTCCGGACAGGACCCACTATGGCTACACCTTC.

This chain connects TRBV10-2 to TRBJ2-3, with 11 bases that match TRBD1. The CDR3 has 15 residues. In germline, CDR1 is WSHSY, CDR2 SAAADI. Unmatched junction bases numbered 7, after V lost 3 bases and J lost 8 bases. Here the CDR3 reads CASSDSGQGEGTQYF. The CDR3 region has the DNA TGCGCCAGCAGTGACTCGGGACAGGGGGAGGGTACGCAGTATTTT.

This chain uses TRBV5-1 with TRBJ2-1; weak D call: TRBD2 (6 bases). V was clipped by 5 bases and J by 3 bases, with 12 bases between them. The germline V gene encodes CDR1 SGHRS and CDR2 YFSETQ. The CDR3 contains 14 residues. The CDR3 DNA follows: TGCGCCAGCAGGGAGGGCGTCGGCTACAATGAGCAGTTCTTC. Its translation is CASREGVGYNEQFF.

The V call is TRBV5-4, the J call TRBJ1-2; 7 bases fit TRBD1. CDR1 SGHNT and CDR2 YYREEE come from the germline V gene (reference sequence). V lost 5 bases to trimming and J lost 1 base; unmatched junction nucleotides: 8. This CDR3 spans 15 amino acids. This chain's CDR3 is CASRSARDSNYGYTF. The CDR3, as DNA: TGTGCCAGCAGGTCTGCCCGGGACAGTAACTATGGCTACACCTTC.

The chain recombines TRBV18 with TRBJ2-7; TRBD1 aligns across 11 bases. With V trimmed by 2 bases and J by 5 bases, 5 bases remained unmatched. CDR1 and CDR2 (germline): KGHSH, LQKENI. The CDR3 length is 15 residues. CDR3 residues: CASSPTGTGGNEQYF. In nucleotides, the CDR3 is TGTGCCAGCTCACCAACCGGGACAGGGGGGAACGAGCAGTACTTC.